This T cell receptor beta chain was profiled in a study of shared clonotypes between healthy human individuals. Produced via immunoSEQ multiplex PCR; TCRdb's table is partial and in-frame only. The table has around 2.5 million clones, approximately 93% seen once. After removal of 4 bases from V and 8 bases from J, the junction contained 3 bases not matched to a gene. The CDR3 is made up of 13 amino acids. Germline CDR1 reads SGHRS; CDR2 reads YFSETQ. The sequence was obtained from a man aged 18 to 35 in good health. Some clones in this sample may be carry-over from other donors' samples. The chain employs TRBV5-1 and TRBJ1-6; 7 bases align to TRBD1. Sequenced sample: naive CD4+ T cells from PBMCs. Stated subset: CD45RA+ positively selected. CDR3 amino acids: CASSPDRDSPLHF. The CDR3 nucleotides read TGCGCCAGCAGCCCAGACAGGGATTCACCCCTCCACTTT.